In this sample, the clone carrying this TCR beta chain turned up many times. V was trimmed by 2 bases and J by 8 bases, leaving 15 bases between them. CDR1 SGHTA and CDR2 FQGNSA come from the germline V gene. The CDR3 length is 14 residues. The source of the sample is a study of T cells in Graves' hyperthyroidism and ophthalmopathy. The source material, RNA transcripts, was used to amplify TCR beta CDR3 regions. The TCR CDR3 was amplified in a first-round RT-PCR using the HTBI primer set. TCRdb re-derived calls from the multiplex PCR reads in MiXCR, one entry per CDR3 protein. This sample has about 640,000 distinct CDR3 sequences, with around 15% found just once. At least 3 on the Clinical Activity Score was recorded for ophthalmopathy patients, who also had NOSPECS grade at least 4 and duration under 3 months. Each diagnosis was grounded in clinical symptoms, serum thyroxine and TRAb, thyroid ultrasound, and orbital computed tomography. Each 10 ml fresh peripheral blood draw supplied the PBMCs.

This chain uses TRBV7-2 with TRBJ1-2; the D is unclear. The receptor was isolated from a woman in her 50s with Graves' ophthalmopathy. The specimen sequenced was blood. The CDR3 DNA sequence: TGTGCCAGCAGCTTATCGTCGGATCTGGGAGGCTACACCTTC. It yields the protein CASSLSSDLGGYTF. The full variable domain, completed using reference TRBV7-2 and TRBJ1-2, is GAGVSQSPSNKVTEKGKDVELRCDPISGHTALYWYRQSLGQGLEFLIYFQGNSAPDKSGLPSDRFSAERTGGSVSTLTIQRTQQEDSAVYLCASSLSSDLGGYTFGSGTRLTVV.